The 25 T cell receptor beta chains below come from one sample, sequenced in a study of blood T cell repertoires in COVID-19. Assay: immunoSEQ multiplex PCR; the TCRdb copy retains only in-frame clones and omits some. The data hold a few hundred thousand clones, with around 92% observed a single time. Sequenced input: peripheral blood. Receptor source: a young woman with COVID-19, enrolled during active disease.

This chain joins TRBV4-1 and TRBJ1-1, with a weak D call TRBD1 (6 bases). The CDR3 totals 14 residues. Trimming removed 0 bases from V and 4 bases from J, with 9 bases in between. Per the germline V gene, CDR1 is MGHRA and CDR2 is YSYEKL. Written as DNA, the CDR3 is TGCGCCAGCAGCCAAGATTCACAGGGCACTGAAGCTTTCTTT. Protein sequence: CASSQDSQGTEAFF.

V gene TRBV13 combines with J gene TRBJ1-2, with TRBD1 matching over 9 bases. CDR3 length: 15 amino acids. Germline loops: CDR1 PRHDT, CDR2 FYEKMQ (reference sequence). V was pared by 5 bases and J by 2 bases, with 6 bases of the junction left unmatched. CDR3 residues: CASSRVGTGNYGYTF. The CDR3 nucleotides read TGTGCCAGCAGCCGAGTCGGGACAGGGAACTATGGCTACACCTTC.

The chain employs TRBV24-1 and TRBJ2-1, with a tentative D call TRBD1 (6 bases). CDR1 and CDR2 from the germline V gene are KGHDR and SFDVKD. V lost 5 bases to trimming and J lost 9 bases, with 16 bases between them. The CDR3 is 14 amino acids. The CDR3 loop is CATSAWDTGFEQFF. In DNA, the CDR3 is TGTGCCACCAGTGCCTGGGACACCGGGTTTGAGCAGTTCTTC.

This chain links TRBV3-1 (or the pseudogene TRBV3-2) with TRBJ1-4, with 9 positions matching TRBD1. The length of the CDR3 is 15 residues. Looked up from germline, CDR1 is LGHDT and CDR2 is YNNKEL (reference sequence). V dropped 2 bases and J dropped 8; count of bases not matched to a gene: 6. The CDR3 sequence: CASSQSGTGLEKLFF. The CDR3 DNA reads TGTGCCAGCAGCCAATCTGGGACAGGGCTAGAAAAACTGTTTTTT.

The chain employs TRBV12-2 and TRBJ1-3. TRBV12-2 is shown as a pseudogene. The CDR3 spans 16 residues. CDR3 sequence reads: CASRLARVSSGNTIYF. The CDR3 DNA follows: TGTGCAAGTCGCTTAGCGCGAGTGAGCTCTGGAAACACCATATATTTT.

This chain connects TRBV2 to TRBJ1-2, with TRBD1 matching 8 bases. This CDR3 has 15 amino acids. The V segment lost 7 bases and the J segment 3 bases; nucleotides outside the gene matches: 10. Germline loops: CDR1 SNHLY, CDR2 FYNNEI. The DNA of the CDR3 is TGTGCCAGCACCCAAGAGCGGGGACAGGACTATGGCTACACCTTC. Protein sequence: CASTQERGQDYGYTF.

The chain has TRBV5-5 and TRBJ2-6; the D gene is possibly TRBD1 (5 bases). Trimming pared 0 bases from V and 2 bases from J, leaving 12 bases between. The CDR3 totals 17 residues. Germline loops: CDR1 SGHKS, CDR2 YYEKEE (reference sequence). The DNA of the CDR3 is TGTGCCAGCAGCTTGGTAGGGGTTCAAGCTGGGGCCAACGTCCTGACTTTC. This translates into CASSLVGVQAGANVLTF.

The CDR3 DNA sequence: TGTGCCAGCAGCTTTCCCGACAGGGTAGGCGAGCAGTACTTC. This sequence encodes CASSFPDRVGEQYF. This rearrangement joins TRBV7-2 to TRBJ2-7; 7 nucleotides agree with TRBD1. The CDR3 covers 14 residues. V lost 3 bases and J lost 6; bases outside the gene matches: 8. Germline V gives CDR1 SGHTA, CDR2 FQGNSA.

The chain uses TRBV5-1 and TRBJ2-6; TRBD1 might be the D (6 bases). Germline CDR1 reads SGHRS; CDR2 reads YFSETQ. V lost 4 bases, J lost 0 bases, and 14 bases lay in between. The CDR3 covers 17 residues. CDR3 in amino acids: CASSRTGRASGANVLTF. CDR3 bases: TGCGCCAGCAGCCGAACAGGGAGAGCCTCTGGGGCCAACGTCCTGACTTTC.

This chain uses TRBV6-2 or TRBV6-3 with TRBJ1-2; the D gene is possibly TRBD1 (5 bases). Trimming removed 1 base from V and 4 bases from J, with 10 bases in between. CDR3 length equals 14 residues. CDR1 is MNHEY, CDR2 SVGEGT, per germline. DNA for the CDR3: TGTGCCAGCAGTTACTTGGGGGGACCCTATGGCTACACCTTC. Translating gives CASSYLGGPYGYTF.

Note on this clone: The same CDR3 can be traced to other DNA sequences in this sample. This chain joins TRBV11-2 and TRBJ2-5; D perhaps matches TRBD2 (6 bases). The CDR3 extends over 15 amino acids. V lost 3 bases, J lost 2 bases, and 13 bases lay in between. Germline lookup yields CDR1 SGHAT and CDR2 FQNNGV. The CDR3 DNA reads TGTGCCAGCAGCTTTGGTGGGGGGTATCAAGAGACCCAGTACTTC. Translation: CASSFGGGYQETQYF.

This chain uses TRBV2 with TRBJ2-7; the D is unclear. Trimming took off 7 bases at V and 3 bases at J, with 16 bases between the two ends. The CDR3 extends over 14 amino acids. CDR1 SNHLY and CDR2 FYNNEI come from the germline V gene. Here the CDR3 reads CASMRPLSSYEQYF. Here the CDR3 DNA reads TGTGCCAGCATGAGACCCCTTTCTAGCTACGAGCAGTACTTC.

The chain uses TRBV19 and TRBJ1-1; D ambiguous. Germline V gene lookup returns CDR1 LNHDA and CDR2 SQIVND (reference sequence). This CDR3 spans 12 amino acids. V lost 6 bases and J 5 bases, leaving 10 bases between the germline ends. CDR3 sequence reads: CASSPGWTEAFF. The CDR3 bases are TGTGCCAGTAGCCCGGGGTGGACTGAAGCTTTCTTT. The full variable domain, its missing parts supplied by reference TRBV19 and TRBJ1-1, is DGGITQSPKYLFRKEGQNVTLSCEQNLNHDAMYWYRQDPGQGLRLIYYSQIVNDFQKGDIAEGYSVSREKKESFPLTVTSAQKNPTAFYLCASSPGWTEAFFGQGTRLTVV.

The chain uses TRBV18 and TRBJ2-7; 7 bases fit TRBD1. J gave up 2 bases and V 4 bases, and 5 bases lay outside the gene matches. CDR1 and CDR2 (germline): KGHSH, LQKENI. The CDR3 covers 14 residues. Here the CDR3 DNA reads TGTGCCAGCTCACGCGACAGGGCTCCCTACGAGCAGTACTTC. This sequence encodes CASSRDRAPYEQYF.

This rearrangement joins TRBV15 to TRBJ1-4, with 11 bases identical to TRBD1. Germline V gives CDR1 LNHNV, CDR2 YYDKDF (reference sequence). The CDR3 totals 14 residues. After removal of 6 bases from V and 7 bases from J, the junction contained 4 bases not matched to a gene. CDR3 sequence reads: CATRRTGGVEKLFF. The CDR3, as DNA: TGTGCCACCAGGCGGACAGGGGGCGTTGAAAAACTGTTTTTT.

The chain carries TRBV20-1 and TRBJ2-3, with D unclear. Germline V CDR1 and CDR2: DFQATT, SNEGSKA (reference sequence). The CDR3 length is 15 residues. The ends were cut back, 4 bases at V and 0 bases at J, with 14 bases in the middle. CDR3 protein: CSAIEQLTSTDTQYF. In DNA, the CDR3 is TGCAGTGCTATTGAACAGCTCACTAGCACAGATACGCAGTATTTT.

The chain couples TRBV5-8 to TRBJ2-1; D uncertain. This CDR3 has 15 residues. The ends were cut back, 0 bases at V and 0 bases at J, with 7 bases in the middle. Germline loops: CDR1 SGHTS, CDR2 YDEGEE. The CDR3 DNA reads TGTGCCAGCAGCTTGGGTTCTAGCTCCTACAATGAGCAGTTCTTC. This translates into CASSLGSSSYNEQFF. Filled out from reference TRBV5-8 and TRBJ2-1, the complete variable domain reads EAGVTQSPTHLIKTRGQQATLRCSPISGHTSVYWYQQALGLGLQFLLWYDEGEERNRGNFPPRFSGRQFPNYSSELNVNALELEDSALYLCASSLGSSSYNEQFFGPGTRLTVL.

The rearrangement links TRBV10-1 to TRBJ2-2; D is unresolved. The length of the CDR3 is 14 residues. Germline V CDR1 and CDR2: WNHNN, SYGVQD (reference sequence). V was trimmed by 4 bases and J by 4 bases, leaving 10 bases between them. The CDR3 spells CASSGPIGTGELFF. The CDR3 bases are TGCGCCAGCAGTGGGCCGATTGGCACCGGGGAGCTGTTTTTT.

Of note for this clone: Other nucleotide sequences from this sample produce the same CDR3. This chain connects TRBV3-1 (or the pseudogene TRBV3-2) to TRBJ2-1; D is ambiguous. Per germline, CDR1 LGHDT and CDR2 YNNKEL (reference sequence). V was shortened by 6 bases and J by 6 bases, with 6 bases between the two germline ends. This CDR3 is built from 11 residues. The CDR3: CASRGANEQFF. CDR3 sequence (DNA): TGTGCCAGCAGGGGCGCCAATGAGCAGTTCTTC.

V gene TRBV7-2 combines with J gene TRBJ2-1; D is perhaps TRBD1 (5 bases). Trimming removed 3 bases from V and 0 bases from J, with 9 bases in between. This CDR3 is built from 15 residues. CDR1 and CDR2 from the germline V gene are SGHTA and FQGNSA. The CDR3 DNA reads as TGTGCCAGCAGCTTCGGCAGGGCCTCCTACAATGAGCAGTTCTTC. Protein: CASSFGRASYNEQFF.

This chain joins TRBV19 and TRBJ1-4; the D is unclear. The germline CDR1 and CDR2 sequences are LNHDA and SQIVND (reference sequence). V was clipped by 5 bases and J by 5 bases, with 18 bases between them. The CDR3 is made up of 16 amino acids. The CDR3 nucleotides read TGTGCCAGTAGTGAGGGATACGGGAGGAACAATGAAAAACTGTTTTTT. Residues: CASSEGYGRNNEKLFF. The full variable domain, completed using reference TRBV19 and TRBJ1-4, is DGGITQSPKYLFRKEGQNVTLSCEQNLNHDAMYWYRQDPGQGLRLIYYSQIVNDFQKGDIAEGYSVSREKKESFPLTVTSAQKNPTAFYLCASSEGYGRNNEKLFFGSGTQLSVL.

This rearrangement joins TRBV6-5 to TRBJ2-3; 13 bases are shared with TRBD2. Germline V CDR1 and CDR2: MNHEY, SVGAGI. The length of the CDR3 is 15 residues. Trimming removed 8 bases from V and 3 bases from J; junction bases left unmatched: 5. The CDR3 reads CASGTSGGATDTQYF. The CDR3 DNA sequence: TGTGCCAGCGGAACTAGCGGGGGGGCGACAGATACGCAGTATTTT.

The chain has TRBV19 and TRBJ1-1, with 7 bases matching TRBD1. The CDR3 runs 13 residues. CDR1 is LNHDA and CDR2 is SQIVND in the germline V gene (reference sequence). J was trimmed by 0 bases and V by 11 bases; bases with no gene match: 6. CDR3 region: CASSGQMNTEAFF. As DNA, the CDR3 is TGTGCCTCCTCGGGACAGATGAACACTGAAGCTTTCTTT. Based on the CDR3 plus reference TRBV19 and TRBJ1-1, the full variable domain is DGGITQSPKYLFRKEGQNVTLSCEQNLNHDAMYWYRQDPGQGLRLIYYSQIVNDFQKGDIAEGYSVSREKKESFPLTVTSAQKNPTAFYLCASSGQMNTEAFFGQGTRLTVV.

This clone was picked up a small number of times. The chain uses TRBV7-2 and TRBJ1-1, with a weak D call TRBD1 (6 bases). Germline CDR1 and CDR2: SGHTA and FQGNSA. Trimming stripped 7 bases from V and 5 bases from J, with 14 bases between. The CDR3 is made up of 13 amino acids. CDR3 in DNA: TGTGCCAGCACCCTTAGGGGGGGTACTGAAGCTTTCTTT. Residues: CASTLRGGTEAFF.

The chain uses TRBV18 and TRBJ1-2; 8 positions agree with TRBD1. V trimming: 5 bases; J trimming: 4 bases; junction bases outside the gene matches: 9. The CDR3 extends over 15 amino acids. Germline lookup yields CDR1 KGHSH and CDR2 LQKENI. The CDR3 reads CASSGGQAVLYGYTF. Written as DNA, the CDR3 is TGTGCCAGCTCAGGGGGACAGGCTGTTCTCTATGGCTACACCTTC.